This T cell receptor beta chain was retrieved from a study of control samples from healthy donors and cancer patients (dated by TCRdb to the early 2020s). Library generation was performed with the immunoSEQ multiplex PCR assay. Sourced from immuneACCESS, this table was stored by TCRdb with only in-frame sequences that have V and J called. A share of the clones is absent; for the studies checked, an unresolved V gene accounts for under half, and the remainder has no known explanation. Across this sample there are 190,000 or so clones, with over 80% seen only once. The ten largest clones take up roughly 1.6% of the sample. With respect to this clone: It lacks a known antigen. Nothing much larger sits one base from this clone, and base qualities are not available.

This TCR came from a man aged 18 to 30 in good health. Sequencing used blood.

The DNA sequence follows: TGTGCCAGCAGGGATATTATGGGACTAGCGGGACCCCCCGAGCAGTACTTC. Its protein product is CASRDIMGLAGPPEQYF. Recombination linked TRBV2 to TRBJ2-7, with 13 bases aligning to TRBD2. The CDR3 covers 17 residues, taking in both the cysteine and the phenylalanine. CDR3 DNA is the only sequence kept; it has 51 bases, read in frame from the first base. CDR1 SNHLY and CDR2 FYNNEI were looked up in the germline V gene. For this chain, trimming is 6 bases at the V end and 6 bases at the J end, and the number of junction bases without a gene match is 14.